This TCR beta chain was sequenced in a study of vaccination and CD4 T cells after COVID-19. Across the study: Cells received overlapping spike peptides from SARS-CoV-2, HCoV-NL63, HCoV-OC43 and HCoV-229E as stimulation.

With respect to this clonotype: Its antigen is unidentified.

Between the trimmed V and J ends, which lost 1 base and 4 bases, there was a span of 10 bases. The germline V gene encodes CDR1 ENHRY and CDR2 SYGVKD. The CDR3 spans 14 residues. As to treatment: approximately nine-day PBMC culture with coronavirus spike peptide pools or control peptides (ViraFEST assay). ViraFEST expanded antigen-specific T cells with peptide pools, then sequenced TCRs. Per well, some 2 million PBMCs were cultured in the presence of about 10 IU/ml IL-2 and 8 to 10 ug/ml peptide pools. With fresh IL-2 medium, half the medium was replaced on days 3 and 7. At the Johns Hopkins FTIC core, DNA taken from cultured CD4+ T cells was sequenced by way of the Oncomine TCR Beta short-read assay. TCRdb independently ran MiXCR on the PCR reads; one entry per CDR3 protein. The sample gives roughly 16,000 distinct CDR3 sequences, 43% of which show up once; approximately 7% is in the top ten.

Specimen: CD4+ T cells from blood, cultured in vitro, collected after SARS-CoV-2 vaccination. The rearrangement links TRBV10-3 to TRBJ2-5; D might be TRBD2 (6 bases). The origin of this receptor is a human donor who had recovered from COVID-19. DNA for the CDR3: TGTGCCATCAGTGAGTACAAAGCGGGAGAGACCCAGTACTTC. Protein sequence: CAISEYKAGETQYF.